The clone carrying this T cell receptor (beta chain) was counted between two and nine times. What it binds is not known. Reverse transcription of all isolated RNA meant that expressed TCRB transcripts were sequenced. Data came from immunoSEQ multiplex PCR; TCRdb stores just in-frame clones and leaves some out. Altogether hundreds of thousands of clones are present, 15% being singletons, with the ten largest covering roughly 0.015%. The data derive from a study of beta chain features in type 1 diabetes. For the study at large: Age and gender were similar between patients and healthy donors, as were cell yields. Points from the study as a whole: All four CD4+ subsets from Type 1 diabetes patients carried moderately but significantly shorter TCRB CDR3s.

CD4+ naive, central memory, regulatory and stem cell-like memory cells were sorted via CD45RO/CCR7/CD25/CD127/CD95/CD27. Populations isolated by sorting all had purity greater than 95%. The source material was naive CD4+ T cells from blood. The TCR sequence derives from a man aged 18 to 29 with type 1 diabetes.

CDR3 residues: CASSFVSDSPLHF. The CDR3 region has the DNA TGTGCCAGTAGTTTTGTTTCGGATTCACCCCTCCACTTT. This rearrangement joins TRBV19 to TRBJ1-6; unclear D gene. V was clipped by 5 bases and J by 8 bases, with 10 bases between them. The CDR3 sequence is 13 residues long. The germline gives CDR1 LNHDA, CDR2 SQIVND (reference sequence).